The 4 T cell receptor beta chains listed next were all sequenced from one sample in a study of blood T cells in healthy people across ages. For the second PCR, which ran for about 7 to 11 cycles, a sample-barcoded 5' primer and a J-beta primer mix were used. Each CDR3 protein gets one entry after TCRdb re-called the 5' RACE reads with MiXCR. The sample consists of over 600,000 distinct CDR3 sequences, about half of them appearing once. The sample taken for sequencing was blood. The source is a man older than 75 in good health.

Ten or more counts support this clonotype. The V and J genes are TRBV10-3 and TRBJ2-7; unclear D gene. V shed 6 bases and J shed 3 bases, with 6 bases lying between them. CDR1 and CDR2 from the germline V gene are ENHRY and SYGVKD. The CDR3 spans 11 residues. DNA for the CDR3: TGTGCCATCAGCGACCTCTACGAGCAGTACTTC. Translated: CAISDLYEQYF.

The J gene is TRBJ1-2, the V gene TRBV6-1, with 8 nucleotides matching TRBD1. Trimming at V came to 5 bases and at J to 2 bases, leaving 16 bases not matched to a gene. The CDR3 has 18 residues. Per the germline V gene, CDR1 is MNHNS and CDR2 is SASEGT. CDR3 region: CASSLYGAGGVSNYGYTF. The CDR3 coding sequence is TGTGCCAGCAGTCTCTACGGGGCAGGGGGCGTATCAAACTATGGCTACACCTTC.

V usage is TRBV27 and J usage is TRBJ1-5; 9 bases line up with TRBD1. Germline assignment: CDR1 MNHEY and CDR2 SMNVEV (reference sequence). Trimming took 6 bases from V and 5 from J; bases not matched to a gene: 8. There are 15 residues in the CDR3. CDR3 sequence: CASSWGGDRDQPQHF. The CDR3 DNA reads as TGTGCCAGCAGCTGGGGGGGGGACAGGGATCAGCCCCAGCATTTT.

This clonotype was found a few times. In nucleotides, the CDR3 is TGCGCCAGCAGCTTTCAGGGGGCCGGGGGGGCTAATGAGCAGTTCTTC. Residues: CASSFQGAGGANEQFF. The chain has TRBV5-1 and TRBJ2-1, with D perhaps being TRBD1 or TRBD2 (8 bases each). Germline-derived CDR1 and CDR2 are SGHRS and YFSETQ. CDR3 length equals 16 residues. Trimming took off 2 bases at V and 7 bases at J, with 19 bases between the two ends.